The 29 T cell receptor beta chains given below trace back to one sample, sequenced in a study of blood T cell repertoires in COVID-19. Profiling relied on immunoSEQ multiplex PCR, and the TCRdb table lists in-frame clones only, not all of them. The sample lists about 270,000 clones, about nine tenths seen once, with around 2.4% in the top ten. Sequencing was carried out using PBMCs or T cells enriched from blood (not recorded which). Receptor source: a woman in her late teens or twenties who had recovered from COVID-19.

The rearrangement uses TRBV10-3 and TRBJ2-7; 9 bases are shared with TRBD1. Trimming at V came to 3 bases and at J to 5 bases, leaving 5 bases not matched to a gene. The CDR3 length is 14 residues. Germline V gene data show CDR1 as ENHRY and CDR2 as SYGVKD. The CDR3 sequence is CAISEGTGYHEQYF. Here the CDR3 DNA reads TGTGCCATCAGTGAAGGGACAGGGTACCACGAGCAGTACTTC.

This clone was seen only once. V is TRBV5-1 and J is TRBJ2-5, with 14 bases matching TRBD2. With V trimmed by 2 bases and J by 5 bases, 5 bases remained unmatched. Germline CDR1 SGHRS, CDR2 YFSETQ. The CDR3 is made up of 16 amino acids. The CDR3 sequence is CASSLGTSGGRETQYF. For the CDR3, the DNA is TGCGCCAGCAGCTTAGGGACTAGCGGGGGAAGGGAGACCCAGTACTTC.

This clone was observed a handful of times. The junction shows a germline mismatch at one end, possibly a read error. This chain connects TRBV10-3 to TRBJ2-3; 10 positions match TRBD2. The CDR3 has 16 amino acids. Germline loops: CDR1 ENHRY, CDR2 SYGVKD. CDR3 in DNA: TGTGCCATCAGCGAGTCGGGGAGCGGGGGGGTAGATACGCAGTATTTT. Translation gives CAISESGSGGVDTQYF.

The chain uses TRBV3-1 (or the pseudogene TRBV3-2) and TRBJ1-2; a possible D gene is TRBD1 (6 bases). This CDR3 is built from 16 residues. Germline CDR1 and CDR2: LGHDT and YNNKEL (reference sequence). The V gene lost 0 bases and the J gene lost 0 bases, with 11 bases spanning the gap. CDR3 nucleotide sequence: TGTGCCAGCAGCCAAGACGGACAGCTTTCTAACTATGGCTACACCTTC. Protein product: CASSQDGQLSNYGYTF.

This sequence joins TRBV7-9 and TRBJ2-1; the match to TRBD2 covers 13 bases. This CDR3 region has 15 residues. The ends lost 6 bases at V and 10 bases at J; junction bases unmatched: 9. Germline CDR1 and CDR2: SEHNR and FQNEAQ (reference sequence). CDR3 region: CASRPRTSGSEEQFF. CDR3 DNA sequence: TGTGCCAGCAGACCGCGGACTAGCGGGAGTGAAGAGCAGTTCTTC.

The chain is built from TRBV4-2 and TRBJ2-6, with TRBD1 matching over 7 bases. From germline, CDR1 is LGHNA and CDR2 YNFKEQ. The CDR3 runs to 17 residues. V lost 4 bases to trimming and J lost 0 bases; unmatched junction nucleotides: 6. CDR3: CASSPGQASSGANVLTF. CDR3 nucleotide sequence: TGTGCCAGCAGCCCTGGACAGGCAAGCTCTGGGGCCAACGTCCTGACTTTC.

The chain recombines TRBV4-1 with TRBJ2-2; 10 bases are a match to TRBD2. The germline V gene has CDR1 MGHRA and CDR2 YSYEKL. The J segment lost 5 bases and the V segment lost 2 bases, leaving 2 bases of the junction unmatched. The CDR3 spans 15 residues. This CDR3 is CASSQSGGATGELFF. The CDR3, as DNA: TGCGCCAGCAGCCAAAGCGGGGGGGCGACCGGGGAGCTGTTTTTT.

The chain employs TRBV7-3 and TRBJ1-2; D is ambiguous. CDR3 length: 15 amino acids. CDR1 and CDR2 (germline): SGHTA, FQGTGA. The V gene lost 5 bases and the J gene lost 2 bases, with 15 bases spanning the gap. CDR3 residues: CASSKEYNPNYGYTF. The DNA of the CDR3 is TGTGCCAGCAGCAAAGAGTATAACCCCAACTATGGCTACACCTTC.

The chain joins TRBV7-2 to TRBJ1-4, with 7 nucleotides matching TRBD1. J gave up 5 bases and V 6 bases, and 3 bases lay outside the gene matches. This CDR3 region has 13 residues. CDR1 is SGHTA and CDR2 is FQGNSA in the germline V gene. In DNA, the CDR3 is TGTGCCAGCAGGGTCAGGGGGAATGAAAAACTGTTTTTT. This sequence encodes CASRVRGNEKLFF.

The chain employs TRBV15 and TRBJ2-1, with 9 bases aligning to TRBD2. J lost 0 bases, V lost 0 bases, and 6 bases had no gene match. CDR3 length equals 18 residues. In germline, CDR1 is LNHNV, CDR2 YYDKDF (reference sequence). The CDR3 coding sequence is TGTGCCACCAGCAGAGAGGGTAGCGGGGGAAGCTCCTACAATGAGCAGTTCTTC. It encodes CATSREGSGGSSYNEQFF.

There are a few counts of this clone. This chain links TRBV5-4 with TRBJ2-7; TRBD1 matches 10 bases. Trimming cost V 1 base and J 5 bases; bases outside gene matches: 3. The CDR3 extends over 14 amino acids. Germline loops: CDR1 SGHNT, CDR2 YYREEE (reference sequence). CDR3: CASSLRDRGHEQYF. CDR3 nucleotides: TGTGCCAGCAGCTTGAGGGACAGGGGCCACGAGCAGTACTTC.

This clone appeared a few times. Here the CDR3 DNA reads TGTGCCAGCAGTTACACCAGGGAGGCGGCCTACGAGCAGTACTTC. Protein product: CASSYTREAAYEQYF. The chain is built from TRBV6-5 and TRBJ2-7, with a possible D match to TRBD2 (6 bases). CDR1 and CDR2 (germline): MNHEY, SVGAGI. V lost 2 bases and J 2 bases, leaving 13 bases between the germline ends. CDR3 length: 15 residues.

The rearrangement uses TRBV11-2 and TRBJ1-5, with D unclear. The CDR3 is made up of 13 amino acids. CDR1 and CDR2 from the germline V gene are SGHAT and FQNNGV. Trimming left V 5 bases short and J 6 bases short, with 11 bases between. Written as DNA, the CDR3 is TGTGCCAGCAGCCGGGAAAGGTCTCAGCCCCAGCATTTT. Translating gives CASSRERSQPQHF.

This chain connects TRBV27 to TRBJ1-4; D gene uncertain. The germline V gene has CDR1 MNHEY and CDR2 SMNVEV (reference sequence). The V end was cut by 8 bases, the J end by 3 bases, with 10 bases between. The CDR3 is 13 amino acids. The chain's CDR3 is CASRGFANEKLFF. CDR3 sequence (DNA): TGTGCCAGCCGAGGGTTTGCTAATGAAAAACTGTTTTTT.

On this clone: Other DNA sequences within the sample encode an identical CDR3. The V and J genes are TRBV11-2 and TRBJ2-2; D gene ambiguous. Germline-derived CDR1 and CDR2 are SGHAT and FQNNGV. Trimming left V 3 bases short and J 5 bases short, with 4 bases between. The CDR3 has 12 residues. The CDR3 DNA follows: TGTGCCAGCAGCTTTTTAACCGGGGAGCTGTTTTTT. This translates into CASSFLTGELFF.

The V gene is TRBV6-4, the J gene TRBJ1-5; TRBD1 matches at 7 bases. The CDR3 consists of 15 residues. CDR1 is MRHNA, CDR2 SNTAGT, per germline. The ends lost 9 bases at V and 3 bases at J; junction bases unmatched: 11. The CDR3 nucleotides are TGTGCCAGGCAGATTAGACAGGGCCTCAATCAGCCCCAGCATTTT. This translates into CARQIRQGLNQPQHF.

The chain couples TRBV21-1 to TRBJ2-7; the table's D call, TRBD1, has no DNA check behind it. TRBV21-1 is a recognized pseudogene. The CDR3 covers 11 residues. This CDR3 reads CASSLRDKQYF. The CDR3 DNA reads TGTGCCAGCAGCCTGAGGGACAAACAGTACTTC.

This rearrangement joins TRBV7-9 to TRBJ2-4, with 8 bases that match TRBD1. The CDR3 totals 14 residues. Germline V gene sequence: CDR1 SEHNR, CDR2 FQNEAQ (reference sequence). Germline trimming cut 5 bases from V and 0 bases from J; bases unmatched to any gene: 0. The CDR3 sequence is CASSTGGAKNIQYF. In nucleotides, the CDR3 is TGTGCCAGCAGCACAGGGGGAGCCAAAAACATTCAGTACTTC.

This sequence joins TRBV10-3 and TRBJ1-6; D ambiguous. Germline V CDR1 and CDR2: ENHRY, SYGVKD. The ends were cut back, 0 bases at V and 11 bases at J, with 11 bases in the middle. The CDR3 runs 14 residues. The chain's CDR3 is CAISESVETAPLHF. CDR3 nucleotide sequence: TGTGCCATCAGTGAGTCGGTGGAGACTGCACCCCTCCACTTT.

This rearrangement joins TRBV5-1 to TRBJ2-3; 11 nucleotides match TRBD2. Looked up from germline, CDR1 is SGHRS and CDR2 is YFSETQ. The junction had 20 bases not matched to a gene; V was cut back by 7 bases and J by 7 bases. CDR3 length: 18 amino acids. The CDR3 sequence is CASSEGLGLAGGENTQYF. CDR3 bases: TGCGCCAGCTCGGAGGGACTAGGGCTAGCGGGGGGTGAGAATACGCAGTATTTT. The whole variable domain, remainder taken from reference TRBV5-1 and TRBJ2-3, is KAGVTQTPRYLIKTRGQQVTLSCSPISGHRSVSWYQQTPGQGLQFLFEYFSETQRNKGNFPGRFSGRQFSNSRSEMNVSTLELGDSALYLCASSEGLGLAGGENTQYFGPGTRLTVL.

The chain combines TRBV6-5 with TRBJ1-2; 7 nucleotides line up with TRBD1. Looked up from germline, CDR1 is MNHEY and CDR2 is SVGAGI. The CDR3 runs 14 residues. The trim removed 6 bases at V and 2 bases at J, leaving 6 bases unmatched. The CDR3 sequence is CASSIQGRNYGYTF. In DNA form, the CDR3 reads TGTGCCAGCAGCATACAGGGGCGCAACTATGGCTACACCTTC.

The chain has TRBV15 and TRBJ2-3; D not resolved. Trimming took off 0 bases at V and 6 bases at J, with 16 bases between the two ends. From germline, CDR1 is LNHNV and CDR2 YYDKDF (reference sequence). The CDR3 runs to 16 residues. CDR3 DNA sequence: TGTGCCACCAGCAGAGATCGGAGTCCCGCGGCGGATACGCAGTATTTT. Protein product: CATSRDRSPAADTQYF.

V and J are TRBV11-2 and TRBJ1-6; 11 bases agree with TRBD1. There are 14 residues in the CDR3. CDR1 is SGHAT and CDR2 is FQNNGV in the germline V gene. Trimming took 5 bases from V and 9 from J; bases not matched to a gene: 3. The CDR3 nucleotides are TGTGCCAGCAGCCCGGGACAGGGGGGTTCACCCCTCCACTTT. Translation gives CASSPGQGGSPLHF.

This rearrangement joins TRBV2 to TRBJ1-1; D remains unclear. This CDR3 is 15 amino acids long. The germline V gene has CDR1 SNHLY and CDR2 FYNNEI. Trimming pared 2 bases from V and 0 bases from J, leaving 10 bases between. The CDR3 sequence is CASSESIQMNTEAFF. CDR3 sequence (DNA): TGTGCCAGCAGTGAATCTATCCAAATGAACACTGAAGCTTTCTTT.

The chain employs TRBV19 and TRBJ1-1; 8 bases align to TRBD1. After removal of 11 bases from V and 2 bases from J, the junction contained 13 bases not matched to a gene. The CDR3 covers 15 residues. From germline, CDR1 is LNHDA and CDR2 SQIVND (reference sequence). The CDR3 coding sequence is TGTGCCGCTACACAGACAGGGGAACCCAACACTGAAGCTTTCTTT. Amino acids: CAATQTGEPNTEAFF.

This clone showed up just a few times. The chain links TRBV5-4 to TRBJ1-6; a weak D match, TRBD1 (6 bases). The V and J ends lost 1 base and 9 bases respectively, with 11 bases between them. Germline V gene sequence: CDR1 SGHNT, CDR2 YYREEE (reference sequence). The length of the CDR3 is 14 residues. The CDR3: CASSLNTGSSPLHF. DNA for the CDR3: TGTGCCAGCAGCTTGAATACAGGGAGTTCACCCCTCCACTTT. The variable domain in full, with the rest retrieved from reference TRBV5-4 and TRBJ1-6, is ETGVTQSPTHLIKTRGQQVTLRCSSQSGHNTVSWYQQALGQGPQFIFQYYREEENGRGNFPPRFSGLQFPNYSSELNVNALELDDSALYLCASSLNTGSSPLHFGNGTRLTVT.

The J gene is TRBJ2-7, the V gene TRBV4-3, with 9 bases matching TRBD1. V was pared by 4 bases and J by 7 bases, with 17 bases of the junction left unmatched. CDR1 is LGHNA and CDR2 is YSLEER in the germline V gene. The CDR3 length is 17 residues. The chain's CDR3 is CASSRGNPGQGPREQYF. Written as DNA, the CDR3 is TGCGCCAGCAGCCGAGGGAATCCGGGACAGGGCCCTCGTGAGCAGTACTTC.

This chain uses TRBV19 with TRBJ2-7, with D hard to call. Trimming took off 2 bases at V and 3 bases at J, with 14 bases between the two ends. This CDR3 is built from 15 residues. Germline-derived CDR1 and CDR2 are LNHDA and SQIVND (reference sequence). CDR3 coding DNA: TGTGCCAGTAGTATATCCGCCGGGTTGAACTACGAGCAGTACTTC. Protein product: CASSISAGLNYEQYF.

CDR3: CASSQATSGSPETQYF. The CDR3 DNA reads as TGTGCCAGCAGCCAAGCGACTAGCGGGAGTCCTGAGACCCAGTACTTC. The chain has TRBV3-1 (or the pseudogene TRBV3-2) and TRBJ2-5; 12 nucleotides match TRBD2. Trimming cost V 1 base and J 5 bases; bases outside gene matches: 5. CDR1 and CDR2 (germline): LGHDT, YNNKEL (reference sequence). This CDR3 contains 16 residues.